This TCR beta chain was identified in a study of beta chain features in type 1 diabetes. The sequenced template was cDNA made from the entire isolated RNA. Sequencing used immunoSEQ multiplex PCR; TCRdb keeps in-frame clones, though not all of them. This sample has 300,000 or so clones, with less than 9.5% found just once. Study results and caveats: Researchers could not determine here whether HLA type influences TCRB rearrangement.

CDR1 is LGHNA, CDR2 YNFKEQ, per germline. V lost 1 base, J lost 5 bases, and 18 bases lay in between. CDR3 length equals 16 residues. A note on this clone: The antigen is not known.

The chain is built from TRBV4-2 and TRBJ2-7, with D possibly matching TRBD2 (5 bases). The sequenced sample consisted of central memory CD4+ T cells from blood. The receptor's source is a woman younger than 30 in good health. The CDR3 DNA reads as TGTGCCAGCAGCCAAGTAGGGCCCACCCTCGGGAACGAGCAGTACTTC. Amino acid sequence: CASSQVGPTLGNEQYF.